A single sample is the source of the 28 T cell receptor beta chains below, sequenced in a study of graft-versus-host responses after intestinal transplantation. Libraries were prepared by immunoSEQ multiplex PCR; TCRdb keeps only in-frame clonotypes and omits some of them. This sample has approximately 80,000 clones; around 90% occur once, and the top ten carry less than 0.4%. The antigens these receptors bind are not known. The sample consisted of unstimulated CD4+ T cells sorted from spleen or lymph node cells, taken before intestinal transplant. These receptors originate from a human donor who received an intestinal transplant.

The chain uses TRBV15 and TRBJ2-2; tentatively, D is TRBD1 (6 bases). V was cut by 4 bases and J by 1 base, with 7 bases left in between. The CDR3 consists of 14 residues. Germline-derived CDR1 and CDR2 are LNHNV and YYDKDF (reference sequence). CDR3 sequence (DNA): TGTGCCACCAGCACAGGGGTGAACACCGGGGAGCTGTTTTTT. It translates to CATSTGVNTGELFF. Using reference TRBV15 and TRBJ2-2 for the parts outside the CDR3, the full variable domain is DAMVIQNPRYQVTQFGKPVTLSCSQTLNHNVMYWYQQKSSQAPKLLFHYYDKDFNNEADTPDNFQSRRPNTSFCFLDIRSPGLGDTAMYLCATSTGVNTGELFFGEGSRLTVL.

The chain joins TRBV7-3 to TRBJ1-2, with 10 bases lining up with TRBD1. With V trimmed by 1 base and J by 5 bases, 10 bases remained unmatched. Germline values: CDR1 SGHTA, CDR2 FQGTGA. This CDR3 has 17 residues. This CDR3 is CASSLSQLGTGEYGYTF. CDR3 nucleotide sequence: TGTGCCAGCAGCTTAAGCCAACTGGGGACAGGGGAATATGGCTACACCTTC.

V usage is TRBV6-5 and J usage is TRBJ1-2; D unclear. The ends were cut back, 2 bases at V and 5 bases at J, with 12 bases in the middle. Germline CDR1 reads MNHEY; CDR2 reads SVGAGI. The CDR3 spans 14 residues. The CDR3 here is CASSYRAAGYGYTF. As DNA, the CDR3 is TGTGCCAGCAGTTACAGGGCCGCGGGGTATGGCTACACCTTC.

The chain employs TRBV14 and TRBJ2-7; tentative D call: TRBD2 (6 bases). Trimming took 4 bases from V and 8 from J, leaving 15 bases between them. Germline V gene data show CDR1 as SGHDN and CDR2 as FVKESK. This CDR3 comprises 13 residues. Here the CDR3 DNA reads TGTGCCAGCAGCCGCGGCGGGGTGGATAAGCAGTACTTC. Protein sequence: CASSRGGVDKQYF. Based on the CDR3 plus reference TRBV14 and TRBJ2-7, the full variable domain is EAGVTQFPSHSVIEKGQTVTLRCDPISGHDNLYWYRRVMGKEIKFLLHFVKESKQDESGMPNNRFLAERTGGTYSTLKVQPAELEDSGVYFCASSRGGVDKQYFGPGTRLTVT.

This chain joins TRBV19 and TRBJ1-2; D gene ambiguous. The CDR3 is 11 residues long. The V end lost 8 bases, the J end lost 4 bases, and 8 bases lay between the germline ends. Looked up from germline, CDR1 is LNHDA and CDR2 is SQIVND (reference sequence). This CDR3 is CASWAGYGYTF. The CDR3 coding sequence is TGTGCCAGTTGGGCAGGCTATGGCTACACCTTC.

The chain employs TRBV28 and TRBJ2-7, with 8 positions matching TRBD2. The CDR3 totals 14 residues. The germline V gene has CDR1 MDHEN and CDR2 SYDVKM. The trim removed 6 bases at V and 3 bases at J, leaving 7 bases unmatched. In DNA, the CDR3 is TGTGCCAGCAGCCCCGGGACTAGGAGCTACGAGCAGTACTTC. Its translation: CASSPGTRSYEQYF.

The J gene is TRBJ1-2, the V gene TRBV18; 9 nucleotides agree with TRBD1. The germline gives CDR1 KGHSH, CDR2 LQKENI. The CDR3 covers 17 residues. J was trimmed by 3 bases and V by 3 bases; bases with no gene match: 11. This CDR3 is CASSPLAIQGADYGYTF. CDR3 DNA: TGTGCCAGCTCACCCTTAGCCATACAGGGGGCGGACTATGGCTACACCTTC.

The V gene is TRBV7-2, the J gene TRBJ1-5, with TRBD1 identical over 7 bases. The CDR3 is 16 amino acids. The junction had 14 bases not matched to a gene; V was cut back by 5 bases and J by 7 bases. Looked up from germline, CDR1 is SGHTA and CDR2 is FQGNSA. CDR3 nucleotide sequence: TGTGCCAGCAGCCCGTCGAGGGGGCGCATCGGCCAGCCCCAGCATTTT. Translation gives CASSPSRGRIGQPQHF.

This clone was counted a single time. CDR3 sequence reads: CASSSRTGNTGELFF. CDR3 nucleotides: TGTGCCAGCAGCTCCCGGACAGGAAACACCGGGGAGCTGTTTTTT. J is TRBJ2-2 and V is TRBV9; TRBD1 matches at 7 bases. From germline, CDR1 is SGDLS and CDR2 YYNGEE. The CDR3 has 15 residues. The V segment lost 4 bases and the J segment 2 bases; nucleotides outside the gene matches: 5.

The CDR3, as DNA: TGTGCCAGCAGCTTGCTAGCAGATCAGACAGATACGCAGTATTTT. Residues: CASSLLADQTDTQYF. This chain connects TRBV5-4 to TRBJ2-3; TRBD2 is a possible D gene (5 bases). The CDR3 contains 15 residues. Germline CDR1 is SGHNT and CDR2 is YYREEE (reference sequence). V lost 1 base and J 3 bases, leaving 12 bases between the germline ends.

The CDR3 is CASALALSSYNEQFF. As DNA, the CDR3 is TGCGCCAGCGCTCTGGCCTTAAGCTCCTACAATGAGCAGTTCTTC. The chain is built from TRBV5-1 and TRBJ2-1; D remains unclear. Trimming shortened V by 7 bases and J by 0 bases, and 14 bases separated the two germline ends. The germline V gene has CDR1 SGHRS and CDR2 YFSETQ. This CDR3 spans 15 amino acids.

This clone has only a few counts. The chain links TRBV27 to TRBJ2-5, with 9 positions matching TRBD1. CDR3 length equals 15 residues. CDR1 MNHEY and CDR2 SMNVEV come from the germline V gene (reference sequence). Trimming took 4 bases from V and 9 from J; bases not matched to a gene: 12. This CDR3 reads CASSSGQGSPRAQYF. In DNA form, the CDR3 reads TGTGCCAGCAGTTCGGGACAGGGATCCCCCAGGGCCCAGTACTTC.

The sample holds one count of this clone. The chain has TRBV5-1 and TRBJ1-2; tentatively, D is TRBD1 (6 bases). Germline CDR1 reads SGHRS; CDR2 reads YFSETQ. The CDR3 extends over 17 amino acids. The ends were cut back, 0 bases at V and 1 base at J, with 16 bases in the middle. In nucleotides, the CDR3 is TGCGCCAGCAGCTTGGCTCCGACAGGCCAGCTTAACTATGGCTACACCTTC. Its protein product is CASSLAPTGQLNYGYTF.

This chain links TRBV11-2 with TRBJ2-7; D may be TRBD2 (6 bases). The V end lost 0 bases, the J end lost 3 bases, and 12 bases lay between the germline ends. The CDR3 extends over 15 amino acids. The germline V gene has CDR1 SGHAT and CDR2 FQNNGV. CDR3 sequence: CASSLDPGLRYEQYF. For the CDR3, the DNA is TGTGCCAGCAGCTTAGATCCTGGACTACGCTACGAGCAGTACTTC.

The V call is TRBV30, the J call TRBJ2-7; 11 nucleotides match TRBD1. CDR3 length equals 18 residues. V was pared by 1 base and J by 2 bases, with 13 bases of the junction left unmatched. The germline CDR1 and CDR2 sequences are GTSNPN and SVGIG (reference sequence). The CDR3 reads CAWSGGKRGTGGTYEQYF. The CDR3 coding sequence is TGTGCCTGGAGTGGGGGGAAGAGGGGGACAGGGGGTACCTACGAGCAGTACTTC.

The V gene is TRBV2, the J gene TRBJ2-5; 9 bases agree with TRBD2. The germline V gene encodes CDR1 SNHLY and CDR2 FYNNEI. With 7 bases clipped from V and 4 bases from J, the junction kept 7 bases outside the gene matches. The CDR3 runs to 14 residues. The chain's CDR3 is CASNLGLAPETQYF. In DNA form, the CDR3 reads TGTGCCAGCAATTTGGGACTAGCCCCAGAGACCCAGTACTTC.

The chain employs TRBV6-1 and TRBJ2-5, with TRBD2 as a possible D gene (6 bases). CDR3 length: 14 residues. V was shortened by 7 bases and J by 1 base, with 13 bases between the two germline ends. The germline V gene encodes CDR1 MNHNS and CDR2 SASEGT. The CDR3 loop reads CASTTSPIQETQYF. The CDR3 coding sequence is TGTGCCAGCACTACTAGCCCCATCCAAGAGACCCAGTACTTC.

The chain joins TRBV5-1 to TRBJ2-7; TRBD2 agrees at 9 bases. V lost 0 bases to trimming and J lost 3 bases; unmatched junction nucleotides: 16. CDR3 length equals 19 residues. Germline V gives CDR1 SGHRS, CDR2 YFSETQ. CDR3 residues: CASSLGGRGTITFVYEQYF. The CDR3 coding sequence is TGCGCCAGCAGCTTGGGCGGGAGGGGGACGATTACATTTGTCTACGAGCAGTACTTC. Together with reference TRBV5-1 and TRBJ2-7, the CDR3 gives the full variable domain: KAGVTQTPRYLIKTRGQQVTLSCSPISGHRSVSWYQQTPGQGLQFLFEYFSETQRNKGNFPGRFSGRQFSNSRSEMNVSTLELGDSALYLCASSLGGRGTITFVYEQYFGPGTRLTVT.

The genes are TRBV11-1 and TRBJ2-6; 7 nucleotides agree with TRBD1. This CDR3 contains 16 residues. J was trimmed by 2 bases and V by 5 bases; bases with no gene match: 6. Per germline, CDR1 SGHAT and CDR2 FQDESV (reference sequence). CDR3 loop: CASSERTGPGANVLTF. The DNA for the CDR3 is TGTGCCAGCAGCGAACGGACAGGCCCTGGGGCCAACGTCCTGACTTTC. The full variable domain, with the rest looked up from reference TRBV11-1 and TRBJ2-6, is EAEVAQSPRYKITEKSQAVAFWCDPISGHATLYWYRQILGQGPELLVQFQDESVVDDSQLPKDRFSAERLKGVDSTLKIQPAELGDSAMYLCASSERTGPGANVLTFGAGSRLTVL.

The V gene is TRBV5-4, the J gene TRBJ2-6, with 7 bases aligning to TRBD2. Germline assignment: CDR1 SGHNT and CDR2 YYREEE (reference sequence). After removal of 3 bases from V and 0 bases from J, the junction contained 6 bases not matched to a gene. The CDR3 contains 17 residues. The CDR3 DNA follows: TGTGCCAGCAGCTGGTATAGCGGGCTCTCTGGGGCCAACGTCCTGACTTTC. It is translated as CASSWYSGLSGANVLTF.

This chain uses TRBV5-1 with TRBJ1-4; D might be TRBD1 (5 bases). V was clipped by 4 bases and J by 2 bases, with 12 bases between them. The CDR3 is 15 amino acids. The germline CDR1 and CDR2 sequences are SGHRS and YFSETQ. The chain's CDR3 is CASSRGAGTNEKLFF. The CDR3 DNA reads as TGCGCCAGCAGCCGCGGGGCAGGGACTAATGAAAAACTGTTTTTT.

This chain links TRBV7-9 with TRBJ1-5; weak D call: TRBD1 (6 bases). Trimming shortened V by 3 bases and J by 0 bases, and 9 bases separated the two germline ends. Germline V gene sequence: CDR1 SEHNR, CDR2 FQNEAQ (reference sequence). The CDR3 has 15 residues. The CDR3: CASSFEGHSNQPQHF. CDR3 nucleotide sequence: TGTGCCAGCAGCTTCGAGGGACATAGCAATCAGCCCCAGCATTTT.

This clone was observed a single time. The chain links TRBV6-1 to TRBJ2-3; D ambiguous. The CDR3 covers 11 residues. The germline gives CDR1 MNHNS, CDR2 SASEGT. The V gene lost 8 bases and the J gene lost 7 bases, with 10 bases spanning the gap. This CDR3 reads CASVAEYTQYF. The CDR3 nucleotides read TGTGCCAGCGTGGCTGAATATACGCAGTATTTT.

This chain joins TRBV7-2 and TRBJ2-1; the match to TRBD2 covers 12 bases. Losses at the gene ends were 2 bases for V and 9 bases for J; bases not matched to a gene: 8. The CDR3 runs to 16 residues. Germline V gene sequence: CDR1 SGHTA, CDR2 FQGNSA. The CDR3, as DNA: TGTGCCAGCAGCTTACTGCTAGCGGGAGGGGGAGGTGAGCAGTTCTTC. Encoded protein: CASSLLLAGGGGEQFF.

This chain joins TRBV9 and TRBJ2-3; 7 nucleotides agree with TRBD2. V lost 2 bases and J lost 5; bases outside the gene matches: 5. CDR3 length: 14 residues. CDR1 is SGDLS and CDR2 is YYNGEE in the germline V gene. CDR3 DNA: TGTGCCAGCAGCGTGGCGGGAGTAGGAGATACGCAGTATTTT. It codes for CASSVAGVGDTQYF.

This clone was seen more than once but under ten times. The genes are TRBV6-5 and TRBJ1-1, with 11 bases aligning to TRBD1. Germline values: CDR1 MNHEY, CDR2 SVGAGI. The CDR3 runs to 16 residues. V was pared by 4 bases and J by 0 bases, with 4 bases of the junction left unmatched. The DNA for the CDR3 is TGTGCCAGCAGTTCATGGACAGGGGGCCTGAACACTGAAGCTTTCTTT. Translation gives CASSSWTGGLNTEAFF.

The rearrangement links TRBV28 to TRBJ1-6, with D perhaps TRBD1 (6 bases). V lost 6 bases and J lost 0, with 9 bases in between. The CDR3 consists of 15 residues. CDR1 is MDHEN, CDR2 SYDVKM, per germline. CDR3 in DNA: TGTGCCAGCAGGATAGGGGGCTCCTATAATTCACCCCTCCACTTT. It codes for CASRIGGSYNSPLHF.

The rearrangement joins TRBV28 to TRBJ1-2; 10 bases agree with TRBD1. The germline CDR1 and CDR2 sequences are MDHEN and SYDVKM. V lost 6 bases, J lost 2 bases, and 3 bases stayed unmatched. The CDR3 totals 14 residues. The CDR3 DNA is TGTGCCAGCAGCATGACAGGGGGCAACTATGGCTACACCTTC. Translating it yields CASSMTGGNYGYTF.